This T cell receptor beta chain was found in a study of pediatric ulcerative colitis. Regarding the study as a whole: Rectal pinch biopsies may have included blood-derived T cells, especially in patients with overt colitis. In rectum, acute severe colitis had expanded clones and less diversity.

This was a survey-level run. This table comes from immunoSEQ multiplex PCR, and its TCRdb copy is limited to in-frame clones, with some not included. The table has 30,000 or so clones, roughly 81% seen once. The rectum was sampled with one to two pinch biopsies at colonoscopy. Between the trimmed V and J ends, which lost 7 bases and 5 bases, there was a span of 17 bases. Germline V gene sequence: CDR1 SNHLY, CDR2 FYNNEI. The CDR3 runs 14 residues. A note on this clone: Its specificity is unknown.

This clonotype was sampled from a boy aged 5-17 years with mild ulcerative colitis. The V and J genes are TRBV2 and TRBJ2-5; D possibly corresponds to TRBD2 (5 bases). The sequenced sample was gut tissue. The DNA of the CDR3 is TGTGCCAGCACGGAGGAAGGGTTAGTGGAGACCCAGTACTTC. Amino acids: CASTEEGLVETQYF.